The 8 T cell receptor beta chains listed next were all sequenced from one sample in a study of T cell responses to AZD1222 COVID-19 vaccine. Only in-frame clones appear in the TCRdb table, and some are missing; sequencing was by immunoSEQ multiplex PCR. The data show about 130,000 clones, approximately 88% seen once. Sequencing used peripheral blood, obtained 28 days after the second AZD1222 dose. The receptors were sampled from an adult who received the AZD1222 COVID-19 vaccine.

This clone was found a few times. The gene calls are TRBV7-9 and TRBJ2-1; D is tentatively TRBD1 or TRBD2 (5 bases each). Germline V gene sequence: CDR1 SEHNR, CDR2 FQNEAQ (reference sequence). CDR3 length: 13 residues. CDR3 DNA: TGTTCCATCCAAGGGACCTCACGGAATGAGCAGTTCTTC. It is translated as CSIQGTSRNEQFF.

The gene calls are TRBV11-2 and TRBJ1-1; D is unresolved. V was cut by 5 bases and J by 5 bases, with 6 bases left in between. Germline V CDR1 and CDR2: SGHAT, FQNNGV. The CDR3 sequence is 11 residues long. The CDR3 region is CASSPITEAFF. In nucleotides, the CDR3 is TGTGCCAGCAGCCCTATAACTGAAGCTTTCTTT. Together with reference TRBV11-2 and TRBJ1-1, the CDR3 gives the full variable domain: EAGVAQSPRYKIIEKRQSVAFWCNPISGHATLYWYQQILGQGPKLLIQFQNNGVVDDSQLPKDRFSAERLKGVDSTLKIQPAKLEDSAVYLCASSPITEAFFGQGTRLTVV.

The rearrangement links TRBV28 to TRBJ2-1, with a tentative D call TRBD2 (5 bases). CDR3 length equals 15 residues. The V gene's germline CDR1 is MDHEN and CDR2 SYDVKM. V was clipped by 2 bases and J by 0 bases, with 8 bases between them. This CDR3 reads CASSLGGSSYNEQFF. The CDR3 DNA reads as TGTGCCAGCAGTTTAGGTGGGAGCTCCTACAATGAGCAGTTCTTC.

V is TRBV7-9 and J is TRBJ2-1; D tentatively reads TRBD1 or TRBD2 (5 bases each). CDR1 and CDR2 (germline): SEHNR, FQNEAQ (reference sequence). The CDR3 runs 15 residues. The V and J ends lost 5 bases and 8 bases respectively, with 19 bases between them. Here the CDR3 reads CASSRVGAGVYEQFF. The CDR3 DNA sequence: TGTGCCAGCAGCCGGGTCGGGGCCGGAGTTTATGAGCAGTTCTTC.

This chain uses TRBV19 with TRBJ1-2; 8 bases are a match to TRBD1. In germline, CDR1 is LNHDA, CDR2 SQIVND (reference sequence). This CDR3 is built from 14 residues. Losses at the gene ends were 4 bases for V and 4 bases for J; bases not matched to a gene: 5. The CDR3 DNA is TGTGCCAGTAGTAACGCAGGGGGCGCCTATGGCTACACCTTC. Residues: CASSNAGGAYGYTF.

In nucleotides, the CDR3 is TGTGCCAGCAGCGCGGGACAGGGGAAAGAGACCCAGTACTTC. It codes for CASSAGQGKETQYF. The rearrangement links TRBV7-3 to TRBJ2-5, with 10 bases identical to TRBD1. V shed 5 bases and J 3 bases; nucleotides not matched to a gene: 3. Per germline, CDR1 SGHTA and CDR2 FQGTGA. The CDR3 contains 14 residues.

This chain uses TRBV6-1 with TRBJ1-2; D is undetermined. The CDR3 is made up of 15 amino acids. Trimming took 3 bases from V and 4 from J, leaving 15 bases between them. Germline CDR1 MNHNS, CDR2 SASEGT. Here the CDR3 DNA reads TGTGCCAGCAGTGACGGCCAGGACTATTTCTATGGCTACACCTTC. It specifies CASSDGQDYFYGYTF.

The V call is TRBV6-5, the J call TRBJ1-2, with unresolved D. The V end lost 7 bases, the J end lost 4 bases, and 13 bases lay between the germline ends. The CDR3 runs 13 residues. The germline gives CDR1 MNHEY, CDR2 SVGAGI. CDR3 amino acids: CASTPVGLYGYTF. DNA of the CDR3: TGTGCCAGCACCCCGGTGGGCCTCTATGGCTACACCTTC.